These T cell receptor beta chains were read from a single sample in a study of long-term antiretroviral therapy in people with HIV. Sequencing was performed with immunoSEQ multiplex PCR; in TCRdb, only in-frame clones are kept and a portion is missing. The table has 20,000 to 25,000 clones, approximately 90% seen once. Sequenced here: unsorted PBMCs, sampled 1.8 years before starting antiretroviral therapy. Receptors originate from a woman aged 25-40 years with HIV. The CDR3 runs from the conserved cysteine through the conserved F or W. The D gene is left open where the match is weak. The size field is filled for only some rows; it gives once, few, many or a size class.

V,D,size,J,DNA,CDR3
TRBV19,TRBD2,.,TRBJ2-7,TGTGCCAGTAGTCGGGAGGGCTCCTACGAGCAGTACTTC,CASSREGSYEQYF
TRBV7-9,.,.,TRBJ1-4,TGTGCCAGCAGCCGATTCAGGGGAGGAACTAATGAAAAACTGTTTTTT,CASSRFRGGTNEKLFF
TRBV5-1,.,once,TRBJ1-1,TGCGCCAGCAGCTTAGGTCTCAGGGACACTGAAGCTTTCTTT,CASSLGLRDTEAFF
TRBV6-1,TRBD2,.,TRBJ2-5,TGTGCCAGCAGAGGCGGGGGGGCAGGAGAGACCCAGTACTTC,CASRGGGAGETQYF
TRBV6-4,TRBD1,.,TRBJ2-1,TGTGCCAGCGCGATTCGGACAGGGGGGGGCAATGAGCAGTTCTTC,CASAIRTGGGNEQFF
TRBV14,.,.,TRBJ1-1,TGTGCCAGCAGCCAGTCTCGGAACACTGAAGCTTTCTTT,CASSQSRNTEAFF
TRBV9,TRBD1,.,TRBJ2-1,TGTGCCAGCAGCGTAGCCTTCGGGACAGGGGACTACAATGAGCAGTTCTTC,CASSVAFGTGDYNEQFF
TRBV6-1,.,.,TRBJ1-4,TGTGCCAGCAGAACGGGGACCCTAAATGAAAAACTGTTTTTT,CASRTGTLNEKLFF
TRBV2,TRBD1,.,TRBJ1-1,TGTGCCAGCAGCAAGGACAGGTTGACTGAAGCTTTCTTT,CASSKDRLTEAFF
TRBV9,TRBD1,once,TRBJ1-2,TGTGCCAGCAGCGAGGGGGACAGGGGGCAGGGAAATGGCTACACCTTC,CASSEGDRGQGNGYTF
TRBV7-9,.,.,TRBJ2-1,TGTGCCAGCAGCTTACCCGGAGGGGATGAGCAGTTCTTC,CASSLPGGDEQFF
TRBV9,.,.,TRBJ2-1,TGTGCCAGCAGCGAAATAGGAAATGAGCAGTTCTTC,CASSEIGNEQFF
TRBV10-3,.,.,TRBJ1-5,TGTGCCATCAGTGAAGGAAAAGGTCAGCCCCAGCATTTT,CAISEGKGQPQHF
TRBV11-3,TRBD2,.,TRBJ2-5,TGTGCCAGCAGCTTTGGAGGACTAGCGGGGAACGCCCAAGAGACCCAGTACTTC,CASSFGGLAGNAQETQYF
TRBV30,.,.,TRBJ1-1,TGTGCCTGGAGCACTCCGGGCCCTGAAGCTTTCTTT,CAWSTPGPEAFF
TRBV5-8,.,.,TRBJ1-1,TGTGCCAGCAGCCCCAAATGGGGGGAGGGCACTGAAGCTTTCTTT,CASSPKWGEGTEAFF
TRBV27,.,.,TRBJ2-1,TGTGCCAGCAGTTTGTTTCGACAGTATGAGCAGTTCTTC,CASSLFRQYEQFF
TRBV7-8,TRBD1,once,TRBJ2-6,TGTGCCAGCAGCAGCAGGGGGCGTGGGGCCAACGTCCTGACTTTC,CASSSRGRGANVLTF
TRBV4-1,.,.,TRBJ2-3,TGCGCCAGCAGCCAACAGTACCAAACAGATACGCAGTATTTT,CASSQQYQTDTQYF
TRBV10-3,.,.,TRBJ1-2,TGTGCCATCAGGTCAGGCGGGTCGGGCTATGGCTACACCTTC,CAIRSGGSGYGYTF
TRBV5-4,TRBD2,.,TRBJ2-5,TGTGCCAGCAGCTTGGGGGCGGCTAGCGGGTTGACCGAGACCCAGTACTTC,CASSLGAASGLTETQYF
TRBV4-1,TRBD2,.,TRBJ2-1,TGCGCCAGCAGCCAAGATCCTTCCAGCGGGGGGGGGATCTACAATGAGCAGTTCTTC,CASSQDPSSGGGIYNEQFF
TRBV4-1,TRBD1,.,TRBJ1-2,TGCGCCAGCAGCCAAGATCTGGCGGGACAGCATTCTAACTATGGCTACACCTTC,CASSQDLAGQHSNYGYTF
TRBV6-6,TRBD1,.,TRBJ2-1,TGTGCCAGCAGCTTCCGGGACAGGGAATACAATGAGCAGTTCTTC,CASSFRDREYNEQFF
TRBV7-9,TRBD1,.,TRBJ1-4,TGTGCCAGCAGCGATGGACAGGGGGTAACCAATGAAAAACTGTTTTTT,CASSDGQGVTNEKLFF
TRBV10-3,.,.,TRBJ2-7,TGTGCCATCAGAGGTTACGGAACCTACGAGCAGTACTTC,CAIRGYGTYEQYF
TRBV6-1,.,.,TRBJ1-2,TGTGCCAGCAGTGAAGCGCTAGGGGTCCTCCGGTATGGCTACACCTTC,CASSEALGVLRYGYTF
TRBV27,.,.,TRBJ2-1,TGTGCCAGCAGTTTAGGGGGGGCGAAGTTCTTC,CASSLGGAKFF
TRBV9,.,.,TRBJ1-4,TGTGCCAGCAGCGTAGATATGAATCAGGGCAGGCTGTTTTTT,CASSVDMNQGRLFF
TRBV4-2,TRBD2,.,TRBJ2-7,TGTGCCAGCAGCCAAGATGGTGAGGCGGGGGGGCCCTACGAGCAGTACTTC,CASSQDGEAGGPYEQYF
TRBV7-2,.,.,TRBJ2-5,TGTGCCAGCAGCTTAGGGCCAGGGGCCGAAGAGACCCAGTACTTC,CASSLGPGAEETQYF
TRBV9,TRBD2,.,TRBJ2-5,TGTGCCAGCAGCAAGACTAGCGGGGCTCAAGAGACCCAGTACTTC,CASSKTSGAQETQYF